This T cell receptor beta chain was observed in a study of blood T cell repertoires in COVID-19 (dated by TCRdb to 2018 to 2021). At the level of the whole study: The collaborator samples originated in the United States, Italy and Spain and spanned the acute and convalescent phases of COVID-19. The samples were drawn from two sources: the first 160 participants of the ongoing ImmuneRACE study, and 1,254 subjects contributed by 6 global collaborators. Where HLA class I and class II types were available, the types were taken from metadata supplied by the sample provider, not from assay-based typing. Sample metadata almost always included a de-identified subject ID, COVID-19 status, age in years and sex. The repertoires were made available in a free public database intended to serve as a resource for research on the immune response to SARS-CoV-2. The prospective study material was composed of cDNA or gDNA derived from T cells, B-cell-depleted T cells, or PBMCs. Subjects who had been exposed to COVID-19, were actively infected with it, or had recovered from it provided the deeply sampled blood TCRbeta repertoires that made up the dataset. Overall study results and their limits: The amount of clinical and demographic metadata varied by source and participant and was provided uncurated.

TCRbeta CDR3 regions were amplified from genomic DNA by means of the immunoSEQ Assay, a bias-controlled multiplex PCR. On the study's bioinformatics: The number of nucleated cells in each sample was estimated from the amplification of reference gene primers within the assay. To quantify the absolute abundance of each unique TCRbeta CDR3 rearrangement, sequence reads were collapsed and filtered. For each sample, productive Simpson clonality was calculated as the square root of Simpson's diversity index across productive rearrangements. TCRdb took this table from immuneACCESS and kept in-frame rearrangements with V and J called. Such tables lack part of the clones; where checked against another copy, unresolved V genes explain under half of the gap, and the rest is unexplained. From that table come the V and J calls and clone size; the DNA was used to work out D and trimming. The sample table contains under 200,000 clones; only one count was recorded for about nine tenths of them. The ten top clones hold roughly 9.8% of the sample.

In the germline V gene, CDR1 corresponds to SGHRS and CDR2 to YFSETQ. From the cysteine up to the phenylalanine, the CDR3 has a length of 16 residues. CDR3 DNA is the only sequence kept; it has 48 bases, read in frame from the first base. From V the trimming removes 1 base and from J it removes 8 bases, while the gene matches leave 13 bases of the junction unaccounted for. A few counts support this clone. Its antigen specificity is not known. Base qualities are not provided; no much larger clone lies one nucleotide away. At one collaborating source in Seattle, patients were enrolled during active infection and were followed longitudinally through the course of disease. Collaborating institutions collected whole blood in K2EDTA tubes following their own protocols. For TCRbeta analysis, collaborators shipped samples as frozen whole blood, isolated PBMCs, or DNA extracted from either of those sample types.

The chain links TRBV5-1 with TRBJ1-2; 8 bases in the junction line up with TRBD1. The source of this sequence is a woman in her fifties or sixties with COVID-19, enrolled during active disease. The sample consisted of peripheral blood. The CDR3 sequence is CASSLRGGQGSSGYTF. The nucleotide sequence reads as follows: TGCGCCAGCAGCTTGCGCGGCGGACAGGGATCGAGCGGCTACACCTTC. Where the CDR3 stops, the reference TRBV5-1 and TRBJ1-2 genes take over; the full variable domain is KAGVTQTPRYLIKTRGQQVTLSCSPISGHRSVSWYQQTPGQGLQFLFEYFSETQRNKGNFPGRFSGRQFSNSRSEMNVSTLELGDSALYLCASSLRGGQGSSGYTFGSGTRLTVV.